Sequencing of this TCR beta chain was carried out in a study of blood T cell repertoires in COVID-19. Across the study: The United States, Italy and Spain provided the acute and convalescent COVID-19 samples. Sources were T cells, B-cell-depleted T cells, or PBMCs; the material itself was cDNA or gDNA.

Losses at the gene ends were 10 bases for V and 3 bases for J; bases not matched to a gene: 8. Germline CDR1 MDHEN, CDR2 SYDVKM. The CDR3 sequence is 13 residues long. Using immunoSEQ multiplex PCR, the repertoire was profiled, and TCRdb retains in-frame clones only, with some absent. The repertoire has 200,000 to 250,000 clones, roughly four fifths of them found once; the top ten carry about 2.1%. Material for sequencing was peripheral blood. This rearrangement joins TRBV28 to TRBJ1-2, with TRBD1 matching over 7 bases. The TCR originated in a woman aged 60 to 75 with acute or convalescent COVID-19. CDR3 DNA: TGTGCCACGGATGACAGGGTAGACTATGGCTACACCTTC. It encodes CATDDRVDYGYTF.